The 17 T cell receptor beta chains reported below all come from one sample, sequenced in a study of T cells in Graves' hyperthyroidism and ophthalmopathy. Amplification of TCR beta CDR3 regions was performed using RNA transcripts as template. A first-round RT-PCR of the TCR CDR3 used the HTBI primer set. TCRdb recomputed calls from the multiplex PCR reads with MiXCR, one row per CDR3 protein. This table has over 300,000 distinct CDR3 sequences, roughly an eighth appearing once. The sequencing input was blood. These receptors were obtained from a woman aged 40 to 50 with Graves' ophthalmopathy.

The chain is built from TRBV7-9 and TRBJ2-3, with 7 nucleotides matching TRBD1. This CDR3 has 14 residues. Germline-derived CDR1 and CDR2 are SEHNR and FQNEAQ (reference sequence). The V segment lost 5 bases and the J segment 4 bases; nucleotides outside the gene matches: 6. DNA of the CDR3: TGTGCCAGCAGCCAAGACAGGGAAGCAGATACGCAGTATTTT. Protein product: CASSQDREADTQYF.

The chain is built from TRBV20-1 and TRBJ1-1, with no clear D. Germline values: CDR1 DFQATT, CDR2 SNEGSKA (reference sequence). V shed 3 bases and J shed 7 bases, with 6 bases lying between them. The CDR3 covers 10 residues. The CDR3 sequence: CSASGDEAFF. DNA of the CDR3: TGCAGTGCTAGCGGGGATGAAGCTTTCTTT.

Only a few counts were recorded for this clonotype. The rearrangement uses TRBV10-3 and TRBJ1-3; 7 nucleotides match TRBD1. This CDR3 contains 15 residues. Germline CDR1 and CDR2: ENHRY and SYGVKD. The trim removed 3 bases at V and 4 bases at J, leaving 6 bases unmatched. The CDR3 loop reads CAISEGGRGGNTIYF. The CDR3 nucleotides read TGTGCCATCAGTGAAGGGGGCAGGGGAGGAAACACCATATATTTT.

This chain connects TRBV20-1 to TRBJ1-2; the D gene is possibly TRBD1 (5 bases). The CDR3 extends over 13 amino acids. Germline lookup yields CDR1 DFQATT and CDR2 SNEGSKA (reference sequence). Trimming took 3 bases from V and 8 from J, leaving 16 bases between them. The CDR3 DNA follows: TGCAGTGCTAGGGGAGGGGTGGAGAAAGGCTACACCTTC. Amino acids: CSARGGVEKGYTF.

The gene calls are TRBV2 and TRBJ2-2, with 14 nucleotides matching TRBD2. Germline V gives CDR1 SNHLY, CDR2 FYNNEI. The CDR3 has 17 amino acids. J was trimmed by 2 bases and V by 9 bases; bases with no gene match: 8. The CDR3 DNA is TGTGCCAGTAGTCCCGGGACTAGCGGGAGCAACACCGGGGAGCTGTTTTTT. Its translation: CASSPGTSGSNTGELFF.

This clonotype was detected ten times or more. The chain carries TRBV28 and TRBJ2-1, with 10 positions matching TRBD2. The CDR3 has 17 amino acids. The V gene's germline CDR1 is MDHEN and CDR2 SYDVKM. The ends lost 8 bases at V and 4 bases at J; junction bases unmatched: 14. The CDR3 is CASSSPGSSGSYNEQFF. The CDR3 nucleotides read TGTGCCAGCTCCTCCCCCGGGTCTAGCGGGAGTTACAATGAGCAGTTCTTC.

The chain recombines TRBV7-9 with TRBJ1-1, with D possibly being TRBD1 (6 bases). CDR1 is SEHNR and CDR2 is FQNEAQ in the germline V gene (reference sequence). This CDR3 is built from 16 residues. V was clipped by 5 bases and J by 1 base, with 17 bases between them. CDR3 nucleotide sequence: TGTGCCAGCAGCCCGCCCTTAGGACAGAAGAACACTGAAGCTTTCTTT. Its translation: CASSPPLGQKNTEAFF.

A note on this clonotype: This sequence may be a read error, since a much larger clone differs from it by one base. The chain employs TRBV5-1 and TRBJ2-2, with TRBD2 matching 9 bases. The CDR3 loop spans 14 amino acids. Germline CDR1 SGHRS, CDR2 YFSETQ. The CDR3 reads CASRLRTSEREPFF. DNA for the CDR3: TGCGCCAGCAGATTGAGGACTAGCGAGAGGGAGCCGTTTTTT.

This clonotype was detected ten times or more. The chain employs TRBV27 and TRBJ1-4, with D possibly being TRBD1 (5 bases). The CDR3 spans 14 residues. V lost 5 bases, J lost 6 bases, and 13 bases lay in between. Germline V gene sequence: CDR1 MNHEY, CDR2 SMNVEV (reference sequence). The DNA of the CDR3 is TGTGCCAGCAGTACAGGCTGGAGGGATGAAAAACTGTTTTTT. It is translated as CASSTGWRDEKLFF.

Remarks on this clonotype: A read error may explain this, as a much larger clone is one base away. J is TRBJ1-1 and V is TRBV18, with D unresolved. The CDR3 is 14 amino acids. Germline CDR1 and CDR2: KGHSH and LQKENI. CDR3 residues: CAGSPKGGDTEAFF. In nucleotides, the CDR3 is TGTGCCGGCTCACCGAAGGGTGGGGACACTGAAGCTTTCTTT.

This clonotype was detected many times. This rearrangement joins TRBV7-9 to TRBJ2-5; 9 bases match TRBD1. The CDR3 extends over 16 amino acids. From germline, CDR1 is SEHNR and CDR2 FQNEAQ (reference sequence). V lost 5 bases, J lost 5 bases, and 12 bases stayed unmatched. The CDR3 loop is CASSPNRGRVSETQYF. The CDR3 DNA reads as TGTGCCAGCAGCCCGAACAGGGGGCGCGTTTCGGAGACCCAGTACTTC.

This clonotype was counted many times. The chain has TRBV12-3 or TRBV12-4 and TRBJ2-7; D may be TRBD1 (6 bases). V lost 6 bases and J 2 bases, leaving 11 bases between the germline ends. CDR3 size: 13 residues. The DNA for the CDR3 is TGTGCCAGCAGCCTCGGACAGCCCTACGAGCAGTACTTC. Its translation: CASSLGQPYEQYF.

This clonotype was picked up many times. This chain joins TRBV25-1 and TRBJ1-2; the D gene is possibly TRBD1 (5 bases). Germline V gives CDR1 MGHDK, CDR2 SYGVNS. Between the trimmed V and J ends, which lost 1 base and 3 bases, there was a span of 9 bases. The CDR3 loop spans 14 amino acids. The CDR3 here is CASSEWGRDYGYTF. The CDR3, as DNA: TGTGCCAGCAGTGAATGGGGGAGAGACTATGGCTACACCTTC.

J is TRBJ2-6 and V is TRBV30, with D maybe TRBD1 (6 bases). Trimming took off 8 bases at V and 10 bases at J, with 15 bases between the two ends. CDR1 GTSNPN and CDR2 SVGIG come from the germline V gene (reference sequence). The CDR3 has 12 residues. The CDR3 reads CAGSQGPNVLTF. In DNA form, the CDR3 reads TGTGCCGGCTCACAGGGTCCGAACGTCCTGACTTTC.

This chain links TRBV19 with TRBJ2-2, with D possibly matching TRBD2 (6 bases). The CDR3 totals 17 residues. The germline V gene has CDR1 LNHDA and CDR2 SQIVND (reference sequence). V lost 3 bases to trimming and J lost 0 bases, with 14 bases between them. The CDR3 coding sequence is TGTGCCAGTAGTATCGAATCTGGCGGGACGAACACCGGGGAGCTGTTTTTT. It translates to CASSIESGGTNTGELFF.

This clonotype has a handful of counts. The rearrangement uses TRBV7-8 and TRBJ2-7; D unresolved. The CDR3 runs to 14 residues. Germline CDR1 reads SGHVS; CDR2 reads FQNEAQ. The V end lost 4 bases, the J end lost 0 bases, and 10 bases lay between the germline ends. The CDR3 coding sequence is TGTGCCAGCAGCTCTCAACTGAGCTCCTACGAGCAGTACTTC. It is translated as CASSSQLSSYEQYF.

The V gene is TRBV5-8, the J gene TRBJ1-5; D is possibly TRBD1 (5 bases). The V end was cut by 2 bases, the J end by 1 base, with 10 bases between. CDR3 length: 15 amino acids. CDR1 and CDR2 (germline): SGHTS, YDEGEE. This CDR3 reads CASSFSGLSNQPQHF. The CDR3, as DNA: TGTGCCAGCAGCTTCTCGGGGCTCAGCAATCAGCCCCAGCATTTT.